Shown below are 19 T cell receptor beta chains from a single sample sequenced in a study of control samples from healthy donors and cancer patients. The method was immunoSEQ multiplex PCR; TCRdb's version includes in-frame clones alone and lacks a portion of them. The sample holds just under 65,000 clones, almost 85% seen once. Material for sequencing was blood. The source is a man in his forties or fifties in good health.

The V gene is TRBV9, the J gene TRBJ1-3; D call uncertain. V dropped 4 bases and J dropped 0 bases, with 11 bases sitting between them. Germline V lookup: CDR1 SGDLS, CDR2 YYNGEE. This CDR3 is built from 15 residues. The CDR3 here is CASSPAPYSGNTIYF. As DNA, the CDR3 is TGTGCCAGCAGCCCCGCTCCCTACTCTGGAAACACCATATATTTT.

This sequence joins TRBV6-2 or TRBV6-3 and TRBJ1-2; no reliable D call. V was shortened by 2 bases and J by 4 bases, with 8 bases between the two germline ends. The CDR3 runs to 13 residues. The germline CDR1 and CDR2 sequences are MNHEY and SVGEGT. CDR3 coding DNA: TGTGCCAGCAGTTACGCCGGGAGCTATGGCTACACCTTC. Translated: CASSYAGSYGYTF.

The chain recombines TRBV6-5 with TRBJ1-5, with D uncertain. The germline V gene encodes CDR1 MNHEY and CDR2 SVGAGI. Between the trimmed V and J ends, which lost 6 bases and 6 bases, there was a span of 12 bases. This CDR3 comprises 13 residues. The CDR3 sequence: CASSQRRAQPQHF. For the CDR3, the DNA is TGTGCCAGCAGCCAGCGGCGGGCTCAGCCCCAGCATTTT.

The chain is built from TRBV14 and TRBJ2-7; D might be TRBD1 (7 bases). Trimming pared 3 bases from V and 7 bases from J, leaving 19 bases between. The length of the CDR3 is 15 residues. CDR1 SGHDN and CDR2 FVKESK come from the germline V gene. CDR3 nucleotides: TGTGCCAGCAGCCAGGCCCGGGGGACAGCTCATGAGCAGTACTTC. It translates to CASSQARGTAHEQYF.

This chain uses TRBV28 with TRBJ2-4; tentative D call: TRBD2 (7 bases). The CDR3 is made up of 13 amino acids. The V end was cut by 7 bases, the J end by 7 bases, with 14 bases between. From germline, CDR1 is MDHEN and CDR2 SYDVKM. This chain's CDR3 is CASKGGGRNIQYF. CDR3 DNA: TGTGCCAGCAAGGGGGGGGGACGGAACATTCAGTACTTC.

The chain joins TRBV10-2 to TRBJ2-1, with 10 bases identical to TRBD2. Trimming took 5 bases from V and 8 from J; bases not matched to a gene: 12. Germline V CDR1 and CDR2: WSHSY, SAAADI. The CDR3 has 16 amino acids. The CDR3 sequence is CASSSAGGSSSDEQFF. Written as DNA, the CDR3 is TGCGCCAGCAGTTCAGCGGGGGGGAGTTCTAGCGATGAGCAGTTCTTC.

This rearrangement joins TRBV7-6 to TRBJ2-5; no reliable D call. This CDR3 is built from 12 residues. V was trimmed by 0 bases and J by 5 bases, leaving 4 bases between them. Germline CDR1 reads SGHVS; CDR2 reads FNYEAQ. The CDR3 is CASSLASETQYF. The CDR3 DNA is TGTGCCAGCAGCTTAGCCTCCGAGACCCAGTACTTC.

The V call is TRBV7-9, the J call TRBJ2-7, with TRBD1 matching over 8 bases. Germline V gives CDR1 SEHNR, CDR2 FQNEAQ (reference sequence). The CDR3 runs to 15 residues. V lost 5 bases, J lost 6 bases, and 12 bases stayed unmatched. The CDR3 coding sequence is TGTGCCAGCAGCACTCCCGGGACAGGTAATGGCGAGCAGTACTTC. This encodes CASSTPGTGNGEQYF.

In its sample, this clone was seen a few times. The chain links TRBV9 to TRBJ1-6; no reliable D call. Germline V lookup: CDR1 SGDLS, CDR2 YYNGEE. V shed 5 bases and J shed 2 bases, with 14 bases lying between them. The CDR3 length is 16 residues. The CDR3 sequence is CASSLTPNTYNSPLHF. CDR3 sequence (DNA): TGTGCCAGCAGTCTTACCCCTAATACCTATAATTCACCCCTCCACTTT.

This rearrangement joins TRBV7-2 to TRBJ2-4; 7 bases line up with TRBD1. The CDR3 is made up of 15 amino acids. Losses at the gene ends were 3 bases for V and 5 bases for J; bases not matched to a gene: 7. Germline V CDR1 and CDR2: SGHTA, FQGNSA. CDR3 sequence (DNA): TGTGCCAGCAGCTTCGGTTCAGGGGGACAAAACATTCAGTACTTC. Amino acid sequence: CASSFGSGGQNIQYF.

The rearrangement links TRBV20-1 to TRBJ2-1, with D uncertain. V was shortened by 3 bases and J by 3 bases, with 30 bases between the two germline ends. Germline-derived CDR1 and CDR2 are DFQATT and SNEGSKA (reference sequence). The CDR3 extends over 20 amino acids. As DNA, the CDR3 is TGCAGTGCTAGTGGATTCGATAGGACCGAAGCCCTGGTTTTCTACAATGAGCAGTTCTTC. Its translation: CSASGFDRTEALVFYNEQFF.

In this sample, this clone turned up a few times. J is TRBJ1-2 and V is TRBV9; D call uncertain. Germline-derived CDR1 and CDR2 are SGDLS and YYNGEE. The CDR3 is 15 amino acids. Trimming removed 0 bases from V and 0 bases from J, with 9 bases in between. The CDR3 coding sequence is TGTGCCAGCAGCGTAGGATCTCCCCCTAACTATGGCTACACCTTC. Protein sequence: CASSVGSPPNYGYTF.

As DNA, the CDR3 is TGTGCCAGCAGCCTCTCGGGGGACACTGAAGCTTTCTTT. Protein: CASSLSGDTEAFF. V gene TRBV27 combines with J gene TRBJ1-1; tentative D call: TRBD1 (5 bases). CDR1 MNHEY and CDR2 SMNVEV come from the germline V gene (reference sequence). This CDR3 is 13 amino acids long. V was cut by 6 bases and J by 3 bases, with 11 bases left in between.

V usage is TRBV5-6 and J usage is TRBJ2-7; 7 bases match TRBD1. The V gene's germline CDR1 is SGHDT and CDR2 YYEEEE. The V segment lost 4 bases and the J segment 2 bases; nucleotides outside the gene matches: 9. CDR3 size: 15 residues. The CDR3 region is CASSPGQGVTYEQYF. The CDR3, as DNA: TGTGCCAGCAGCCCGGGGCAGGGGGTGACCTACGAGCAGTACTTC.

The chain is built from TRBV28 and TRBJ2-7; D call uncertain. The CDR3 runs to 12 residues. V dropped 7 bases and J dropped 2 bases, with 9 bases sitting between them. CDR1 is MDHEN and CDR2 is SYDVKM in the germline V gene. CDR3 sequence: CASKAAPYEQYF. The CDR3 DNA follows: TGTGCCAGCAAGGCGGCTCCCTACGAGCAGTACTTC.

The gene calls are TRBV7-9 and TRBJ2-7; D gene ambiguous. V dropped 10 bases and J dropped 0 bases, with 22 bases sitting between them. The CDR3 runs to 16 residues. The germline gives CDR1 SEHNR, CDR2 FQNEAQ (reference sequence). CDR3 DNA: TGTGCCAACTTCGAATATAAAGAGAAAAGCTCCTACGAGCAGTACTTC. Translating it yields CANFEYKEKSSYEQYF.

This rearrangement joins TRBV10-2 to TRBJ1-2; unclear D gene. The CDR3 runs to 13 residues. V lost 4 bases and J 14 bases, leaving 20 bases between the germline ends. Germline-derived CDR1 and CDR2 are WSHSY and SAAADI. CDR3 sequence: CASSGERRVLVTF. The CDR3 DNA reads as TGCGCCAGCAGTGGGGAACGAAGGGTTTTGGTGACCTTC.

This clone was recorded only once. V gene TRBV5-1 combines with J gene TRBJ1-2; 9 positions agree with TRBD1. The CDR3 is 15 residues long. Germline V gene lookup returns CDR1 SGHRS and CDR2 YFSETQ. With V trimmed by 4 bases and J by 3 bases, 7 bases remained unmatched. The CDR3 region is CASSDGQGIDYGYTF. In nucleotides, the CDR3 is TGCGCCAGCAGCGACGGACAGGGGATTGACTATGGCTACACCTTC.

This clone has more than one count but fewer than ten. The gene calls are TRBV30 and TRBJ1-1; 7 nucleotides agree with TRBD1. V gave up 2 bases and J gave up 0 bases; unmatched junction bases: 6. CDR1 and CDR2 (germline): GTSNPN, SVGIG (reference sequence). The CDR3 contains 15 residues. The DNA for the CDR3 is TGTGCCTGGAGTTTACAGGGGCTCATGAACACTGAAGCTTTCTTT. This sequence encodes CAWSLQGLMNTEAFF.